Below are 5 T cell receptor beta chains sequenced from a single sample in a study of response to subunit inactivated influenza vaccine. Each CDR3 protein gets one entry after TCRdb re-called the RT-PCR reads with MiXCR. The sample includes approximately 490,000 distinct CDR3 sequences, approximately 6.9% seen only once; the top ten take about an eighth. The source was PBMCs from blood, collected roughly 24 months after vaccination. The receptors here all came from a man in his fifties or sixties who received an inactivated influenza vaccine.

This clonotype has a handful of counts. V gene TRBV30 combines with J gene TRBJ2-3, with D perhaps given as TRBD1 or TRBD2 (5 bases each). V dropped 5 bases and J dropped 1 base, with 10 bases sitting between them. Germline CDR1 GTSNPN, CDR2 SVGIG (reference sequence). The CDR3 covers 13 residues. CDR3 sequence reads: CAWSLGGTDTQYF. CDR3 in DNA: TGTGCCTGGTCCTTGGGGGGCACAGATACGCAGTATTTT.

Details on this clonotype: This may stem from a read error, because a much larger clone lies one nucleotide away. The chain is built from TRBV11-2 and TRBJ2-3; tentatively, D is TRBD1 or TRBD2 (5 bases each). V lost 5 bases, J lost 0 bases, and 18 bases lay in between. CDR1 and CDR2 from the germline V gene are SGHAT and FQNNGV. This CDR3 contains 17 residues. CDR3 nucleotides: TGTGCCAGCAGCCACGACCGGGGACGAACTAGCACAGATACGCAGTATTTT. Translating gives CASSHDRGRTSTDTQYF. Using reference TRBV11-2 and TRBJ2-3 for the parts outside the CDR3, the full variable domain is EAGVAQSPRYKIIEKRQSVAFWCNPISGHATLYWYQQILGQGPKLLIQFQNNGVVDDSQLPKDRFSAERLKGVDSTLKIQPAKLEDSAVYLCASSHDRGRTSTDTQYFGPGTRLTVL.

This clonotype was observed a handful of times. This chain uses TRBV4-3 with TRBJ2-3; no definite D call. The germline V and J ends were trimmed by 2 bases and 3 bases, with 6 bases remaining between them. The CDR3 runs 13 residues. Per the germline V gene, CDR1 is LGHNA and CDR2 is YSLEER. In nucleotides, the CDR3 is TGCGCCAGCAGCCAATTTCCTACAGATACGCAGTATTTT. Its translation is CASSQFPTDTQYF.

This clonotype was observed many times. V and J are TRBV15 and TRBJ1-1, with a tentative D call TRBD1 (5 bases). Per the germline V gene, CDR1 is LNHNV and CDR2 is YYDKDF (reference sequence). This CDR3 is 13 amino acids long. V shed 5 bases and J shed 1 base, with 8 bases lying between them. The CDR3 coding sequence is TGTGCCACCAGCGTGACAGCGAACACTGAAGCTTTCTTT. This codes for CATSVTANTEAFF.

There are many counts of this clonotype. The chain recombines TRBV28 with TRBJ1-5, with 7 bases fitting TRBD1. With 3 bases clipped from V and 0 bases from J, the junction kept 8 bases outside the gene matches. The CDR3 sequence is 17 residues long. Germline assignment: CDR1 MDHEN and CDR2 SYDVKM. DNA of the CDR3: TGTGCCAGCAGTTTGTTAGGGGGCTCGATTAGCAATCAGCCCCAGCATTTT. Translation gives CASSLLGGSISNQPQHF.